This T cell receptor beta chain was identified during a study of blood T cell repertoires in COVID-19. Study at large: Samples taken during acute and convalescent COVID-19 were collected in the United States, Italy and Spain.

The length of the CDR3 is 17 residues. The V gene's germline CDR1 is SGHNT and CDR2 YYREEE (reference sequence). Losses at the gene ends were 2 bases for V and 4 bases for J; bases not matched to a gene: 9. Using immunoSEQ multiplex PCR, the repertoire was profiled, and TCRdb retains in-frame clones only, with some absent. The sample holds about 380,000 clones, approximately 90% seen once. The sequencing sample was made of PBMCs or T cells enriched from blood (not recorded which). The source is a woman younger than 35 who had recovered from COVID-19. The chain combines TRBV5-4 with TRBJ2-5; 12 bases align to TRBD1. The CDR3 protein is CASSFVRDRGQGETQYF. In DNA, the CDR3 is TGTGCCAGCAGCTTTGTCCGGGACAGGGGGCAGGGAGAGACCCAGTACTTC.